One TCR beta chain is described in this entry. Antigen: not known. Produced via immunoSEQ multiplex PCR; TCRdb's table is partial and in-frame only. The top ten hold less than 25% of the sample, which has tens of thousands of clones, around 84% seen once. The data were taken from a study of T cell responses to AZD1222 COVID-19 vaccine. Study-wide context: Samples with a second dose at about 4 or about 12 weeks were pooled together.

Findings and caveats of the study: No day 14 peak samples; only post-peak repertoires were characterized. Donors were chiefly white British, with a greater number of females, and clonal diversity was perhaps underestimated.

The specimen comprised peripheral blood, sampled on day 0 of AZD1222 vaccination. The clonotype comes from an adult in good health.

The CDR3 nucleotides read TGTGCCAGCAGTGCACTCGGGGCCAAGGATGGCTACACCTTC. It translates to CASSALGAKDGYTF. V usage is TRBV2 and J usage is TRBJ1-2; a possible D gene is TRBD1 (5 bases). Germline CDR1 and CDR2: SNHLY and FYNNEI. The CDR3 is made up of 14 amino acids. Trimming stripped 4 bases from V and 6 bases from J, with 15 bases between.